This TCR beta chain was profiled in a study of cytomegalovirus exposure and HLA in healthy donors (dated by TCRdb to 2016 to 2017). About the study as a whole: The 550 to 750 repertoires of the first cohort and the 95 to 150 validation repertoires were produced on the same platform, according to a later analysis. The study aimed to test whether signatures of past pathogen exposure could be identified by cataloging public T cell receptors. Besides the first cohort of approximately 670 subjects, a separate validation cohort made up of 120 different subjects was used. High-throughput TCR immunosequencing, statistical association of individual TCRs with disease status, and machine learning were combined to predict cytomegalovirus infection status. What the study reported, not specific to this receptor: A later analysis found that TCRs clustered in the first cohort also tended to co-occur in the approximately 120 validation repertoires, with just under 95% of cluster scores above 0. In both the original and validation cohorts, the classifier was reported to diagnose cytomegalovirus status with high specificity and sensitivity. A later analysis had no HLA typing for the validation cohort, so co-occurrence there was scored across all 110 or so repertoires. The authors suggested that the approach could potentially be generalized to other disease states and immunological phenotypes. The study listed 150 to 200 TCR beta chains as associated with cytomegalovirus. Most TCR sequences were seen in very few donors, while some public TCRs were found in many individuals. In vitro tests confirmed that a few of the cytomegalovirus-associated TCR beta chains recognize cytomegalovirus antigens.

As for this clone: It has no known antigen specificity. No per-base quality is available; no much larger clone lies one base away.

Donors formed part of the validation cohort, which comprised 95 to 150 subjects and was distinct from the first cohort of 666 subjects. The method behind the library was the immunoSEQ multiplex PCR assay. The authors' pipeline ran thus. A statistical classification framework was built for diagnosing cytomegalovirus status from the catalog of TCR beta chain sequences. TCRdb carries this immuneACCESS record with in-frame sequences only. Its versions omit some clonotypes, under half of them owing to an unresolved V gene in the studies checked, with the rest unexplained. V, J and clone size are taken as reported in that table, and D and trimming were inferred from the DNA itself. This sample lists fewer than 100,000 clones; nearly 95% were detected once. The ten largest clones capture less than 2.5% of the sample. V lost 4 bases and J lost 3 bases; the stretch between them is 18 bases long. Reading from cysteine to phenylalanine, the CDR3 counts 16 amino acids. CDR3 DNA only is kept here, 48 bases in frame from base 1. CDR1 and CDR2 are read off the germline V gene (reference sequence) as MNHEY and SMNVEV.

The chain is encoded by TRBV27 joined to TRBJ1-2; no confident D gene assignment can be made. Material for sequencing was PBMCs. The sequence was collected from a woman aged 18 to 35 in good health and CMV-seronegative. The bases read TGTGCCAGCAGTTCCCTCCCGGGAGGGCGAGACTATGGCTACACCTTC. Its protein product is CASSSLPGGRDYGYTF.